These 31 T cell receptor beta chains were sequenced from one sample in a study of cytomegalovirus exposure and HLA in healthy donors. The primer mix had 60 Vbeta and 13 Jbeta primers. Clones were read by immunoSEQ multiplex PCR, and TCRdb kept only the in-frame ones, dropping some. This table lists approximately 120,000 clones. Input material: PBMCs. These receptors were obtained from a man aged 40-50 years in good health and CMV-seronegative.

The CDR3 nucleotides are TGTGCCAGCAGTGAGGCCCTCACCGGGGAGCTGTTTTTT. Protein product: CASSEALTGELFF. The gene calls are TRBV6-1 and TRBJ2-2, with D hard to call. The CDR3 length is 13 residues. CDR1 is MNHNS and CDR2 is SASEGT in the germline V gene. V was shortened by 3 bases and J by 4 bases, with 6 bases between the two germline ends.

The chain joins TRBV5-4 to TRBJ2-1; TRBD2 aligns across 13 bases. CDR3 length: 16 amino acids. From germline, CDR1 is SGHNT and CDR2 YYREEE (reference sequence). Trimming at V came to 4 bases and at J to 7 bases, leaving 8 bases not matched to a gene. The CDR3 DNA reads as TGTGCCAGCAGCCGACTAGCGGGAGGTGAGGGTAATGAGCAGTTCTTC. It codes for CASSRLAGGEGNEQFF.

The chain couples TRBV5-1 to TRBJ2-1, with 8 bases identical to TRBD2. J lost 4 bases, V lost 0 bases, and 6 bases had no gene match. Germline loops: CDR1 SGHRS, CDR2 YFSETQ. The CDR3 totals 16 residues. This chain's CDR3 is CASSLGPPSGYNEQFF. In DNA form, the CDR3 reads TGCGCCAGCAGCTTGGGGCCCCCTAGCGGGTACAATGAGCAGTTCTTC.

This CDR3 is CASSLASRVGGKQYF. DNA for the CDR3: TGTGCCAGCAGCTTAGCGAGCAGGGTGGGGGGAAAGCAGTACTTC. The rearrangement links TRBV7-6 to TRBJ2-7; possible D gene TRBD2, 6 bases. The V gene's germline CDR1 is SGHVS and CDR2 FNYEAQ. Deletions cut 0 bases from V and 8 bases from J, with 17 bases between. This CDR3 contains 15 residues.

V usage is TRBV6-1 and J usage is TRBJ2-5; TRBD1 aligns across 7 bases. Near its end, the DNA agrees better with TRBJ2-7, so the J call may be wrong. CDR3 length equals 14 residues. The germline V gene encodes CDR1 MNHNS and CDR2 SASEGT. CDR3 protein: CASTRDSSSYEQYF. The CDR3 nucleotides read TGTGCCAGCACCCGGGACAGCTCTTCCTACGAGCAGTACTTC.

The chain has TRBV10-3 and TRBJ2-7; 8 nucleotides agree with TRBD1. CDR3 length: 13 residues. J gave up 3 bases and V 10 bases, and 8 bases lay outside the gene matches. The germline gives CDR1 ENHRY, CDR2 SYGVKD. The CDR3 loop is CATQGQGSYEQYF. The CDR3 DNA follows: TGTGCCACCCAAGGACAGGGTAGCTACGAGCAGTACTTC.

The chain couples TRBV4-2 to TRBJ2-7; D possibly corresponds to TRBD1 (5 bases). The CDR3 contains 16 residues. Germline V CDR1 and CDR2: LGHNA, YNFKEQ. V was trimmed by 4 bases and J by 5 bases, leaving 21 bases between them. The CDR3 protein is CASSPLMTAGSHEQYF. In DNA, the CDR3 is TGTGCCAGCAGCCCGCTAATGACGGCAGGGTCACACGAGCAGTACTTC.

Of note for this clone: A junction boundary mismatches the germline segment, possibly from a read error. The identical CDR3 is also encoded by other nucleotide sequences in the sample. The chain links TRBV2 to TRBJ1-2; D perhaps matches TRBD1 (5 bases). In germline, CDR1 is SNHLY, CDR2 FYNNEI. The CDR3 consists of 14 residues. This chain's CDR3 is CASTPQGLNYGYTF. The CDR3 bases are TGTGCCAGCACCCCTCAGGGCCTTAACTATGGCTACACCTTT.

The rearrangement uses TRBV7-8 and TRBJ2-7; 9 bases match TRBD2. This CDR3 contains 16 residues. V lost 5 bases to trimming and J lost 6 bases; unmatched junction nucleotides: 14. Per germline, CDR1 SGHVS and CDR2 FQNEAQ. CDR3 DNA: TGTGCCAGCAGCCCGTCTTTGCGGGAGGGCCCCAGCGAGCAGTACTTC. Its translation is CASSPSLREGPSEQYF.

This chain uses TRBV6-5 with TRBJ1-5; 7 bases align to TRBD1. The V gene end was trimmed by 5 bases and the J gene end by 5 bases; junction bases not matched to a gene: 3. Germline V gene sequence: CDR1 MNHEY, CDR2 SVGAGI. The CDR3 is made up of 13 amino acids. CDR3 protein: CASSRDSYQPQHF. CDR3 nucleotides: TGTGCCAGCAGTCGGGACAGCTATCAGCCCCAGCATTTT.

CDR3 DNA sequence: TGTGCCAGCAGCTTGCCAGGCAGCTCCTACAATGAGCAGTTCTTC. It yields the protein CASSLPGSSYNEQFF. The chain couples TRBV5-6 to TRBJ2-1; D is undetermined. This CDR3 is 15 amino acids long. Deletions cut 1 base from V and 0 bases from J, with 8 bases between. Germline V gene data show CDR1 as SGHDT and CDR2 as YYEEEE.

The rearrangement links TRBV11-1 to TRBJ2-1, with TRBD2 identical over 11 bases. This CDR3 comprises 15 residues. Germline lookup yields CDR1 SGHAT and CDR2 FQDESV (reference sequence). V lost 5 bases, J lost 9 bases, and 9 bases stayed unmatched. CDR3 loop: CASSSSSGRRGEQFF. Written as DNA, the CDR3 is TGTGCCAGCAGCAGCTCTAGCGGGAGGCGCGGTGAGCAGTTCTTC.

The chain joins TRBV6-5 to TRBJ1-4; TRBD1 is a possible D gene (6 bases). CDR3 length: 12 amino acids. V was trimmed by 6 bases and J by 7 bases, leaving 9 bases between them. CDR1 MNHEY and CDR2 SVGAGI come from the germline V gene. In DNA, the CDR3 is TGTGCCAGCAGCATGGACAGTGAAAAACTGTTTTTT. It translates to CASSMDSEKLFF.

The V and J genes are TRBV11-3 and TRBJ2-7; D possibly corresponds to TRBD1 (6 bases). V lost 1 base, J lost 3 bases, and 13 bases lay in between. The CDR3 contains 15 residues. The germline V gene has CDR1 SGHNT and CDR2 YENEEA. The CDR3 nucleotides read TGTGCCAGCAGCTTAGCCCACCGGGACAACTACGAGCAGTACTTC. It codes for CASSLAHRDNYEQYF.

This chain links TRBV4-3 with TRBJ2-7; no reliable D call. Trimming took off 4 bases at V and 3 bases at J, with 10 bases between the two ends. The length of the CDR3 is 13 residues. CDR1 and CDR2 (germline): LGHNA, YSLEER. The DNA of the CDR3 is TGCGCCAGCAGCCCTGGGCTTCACTACGAGCAGTACTTC. This codes for CASSPGLHYEQYF.

The chain couples TRBV2 to TRBJ1-2; TRBD1 aligns across 11 bases. The trim removed 4 bases at V and 8 bases at J, leaving 15 bases unmatched. The CDR3 covers 17 residues. The V gene's germline CDR1 is SNHLY and CDR2 FYNNEI. CDR3: CASSAGLLDRGLVGYTF. The CDR3 DNA is TGTGCCAGCAGTGCCGGGCTTTTGGACAGGGGGCTTGTAGGCTACACCTTC.

This sequence joins TRBV5-1 and TRBJ2-1; the D is unclear. Germline V gene lookup returns CDR1 SGHRS and CDR2 YFSETQ. V was cut by 5 bases and J by 0 bases, with 9 bases left in between. The CDR3 contains 14 residues. The CDR3 reads CASSSTNSYNEQFF. The CDR3 nucleotides are TGCGCCAGCAGTAGCACCAACTCCTACAATGAGCAGTTCTTC.

This chain links TRBV7-9 with TRBJ1-2; 9 nucleotides line up with TRBD1. V lost 5 bases to trimming and J lost 7 bases; unmatched junction nucleotides: 14. CDR3 size: 16 residues. Germline CDR1 reads SEHNR; CDR2 reads FQNEAQ (reference sequence). CDR3 coding DNA: TGTGCCAGCAGCCTAGGGGAGGGGGACAGGGCTTCTGGCTACACCTTC. This encodes CASSLGEGDRASGYTF.

The chain has TRBV28 and TRBJ2-7; 13 bases are a match to TRBD2. This CDR3 comprises 13 residues. Germline-derived CDR1 and CDR2 are MDHEN and SYDVKM. V gave up 7 bases and J gave up 6 bases; unmatched junction bases: 3. The CDR3 DNA follows: TGTGCCAGCAAAACTAGCGGGAGGGCCGAGCAGTACTTC. Translating it yields CASKTSGRAEQYF.

This chain links TRBV9 with TRBJ1-4; the D gene is possibly TRBD1 (5 bases). From germline, CDR1 is SGDLS and CDR2 YYNGEE. V was cut by 2 bases and J by 8 bases, with 13 bases left in between. The CDR3 is 14 amino acids. The CDR3 region is CASSVWGGGEKLFF. CDR3 DNA: TGTGCCAGCAGCGTTTGGGGGGGAGGAGAAAAACTGTTTTTT.

CDR3: CASSRGGRVAGEQYF. The CDR3 bases are TGTGCCAGCAGCCGGGGGGGCAGGGTGGCCGGGGAGCAGTACTTC. This chain links TRBV11-3 with TRBJ2-7; 8 bases are a match to TRBD2. The V segment lost 5 bases and the J segment 7 bases; nucleotides outside the gene matches: 13. CDR3 length: 15 residues. CDR1 is SGHNT and CDR2 is YENEEA in the germline V gene.

CDR3 nucleotides: TGTGCCAGCAGTGGCCATGTTGGGGGAGGGCGGACAGATACGCAGTATTTT. Protein sequence: CASSGHVGGGRTDTQYF. V usage is TRBV28 and J usage is TRBJ2-3, with 7 bases matching TRBD2. Trimming took 5 bases from V and 3 from J; bases not matched to a gene: 14. The CDR3 is made up of 17 amino acids. CDR1 and CDR2 from the germline V gene are MDHEN and SYDVKM.

The chain combines TRBV2 with TRBJ2-2; 10 bases are shared with TRBD2. Germline V gene lookup returns CDR1 SNHLY and CDR2 FYNNEI. The CDR3 length is 15 residues. After removal of 6 bases from V and 6 bases from J, the junction contained 7 bases not matched to a gene. CDR3 in amino acids: CASRRAGGPAGELFF. The CDR3 DNA reads as TGTGCCAGCAGACGAGCGGGAGGGCCCGCCGGGGAGCTGTTTTTT.

The chain is built from TRBV19 and TRBJ2-5; D unresolved. The length of the CDR3 is 14 residues. Looked up from germline, CDR1 is LNHDA and CDR2 is SQIVND (reference sequence). V gave up 0 bases and J gave up 5 bases, with 10 bases separating them. The CDR3 sequence is CASSIDSSGETQYF. The CDR3 DNA reads TGTGCCAGTAGTATAGATTCGTCCGGTGAGACCCAGTACTTC.

V is TRBV11-2 and J is TRBJ2-7, with D possibly being TRBD2 (6 bases). V lost 1 base, J lost 1 base, and 11 bases lay in between. This CDR3 spans 15 amino acids. Germline CDR1 reads SGHAT; CDR2 reads FQNNGV. CDR3 nucleotide sequence: TGTGCCAGCAGCTTAGCGGCGGGAATTTCCTACGAGCAGTACTTC. It codes for CASSLAAGISYEQYF.

The chain employs TRBV20-1 and TRBJ1-1; a weak D match, TRBD1 (6 bases). The CDR3 is made up of 11 amino acids. Germline CDR1 is DFQATT and CDR2 is SNEGSKA (reference sequence). Trimming pared 6 bases from V and 1 base from J, leaving 6 bases between. CDR3 protein: CSARGNTEAFF. DNA of the CDR3: TGCAGTGCCAGGGGGAACACTGAAGCTTTCTTT.

This chain connects TRBV2 to TRBJ2-4; D is perhaps TRBD1 (5 bases). CDR1 and CDR2 (germline): SNHLY, FYNNEI. The germline V and J ends were trimmed by 8 bases and 1 base, with 12 bases remaining between them. This CDR3 is built from 14 residues. This CDR3 reads CASVRDLAKNIQYF. CDR3 nucleotides: TGTGCCAGCGTCAGGGATTTGGCCAAAAACATTCAGTACTTC.

V gene TRBV6-6 combines with J gene TRBJ2-6, with D unclear. CDR3 length: 15 amino acids. From germline, CDR1 is MNHNY and CDR2 SVGAGI (reference sequence). V lost 3 bases to trimming and J lost 0 bases, with 6 bases between them. This chain's CDR3 is CASSYSFSGANVLTF. CDR3 nucleotides: TGTGCCAGCAGTTATAGTTTCTCTGGGGCCAACGTCCTGACTTTC.

The J gene is TRBJ2-7, the V gene TRBV7-6; 13 positions agree with TRBD2. Germline-derived CDR1 and CDR2 are SGHVS and FNYEAQ. Trimming at V came to 5 bases and at J to 6 bases, leaving 4 bases not matched to a gene. The CDR3 is 14 amino acids. CDR3 sequence reads: CASSDRLAGGEQYF. The CDR3 region has the DNA TGTGCCAGCAGCGACCGACTAGCGGGAGGCGAGCAGTACTTC.

The chain couples TRBV18 to TRBJ2-7, with D tentatively TRBD2 (5 bases). Between the trimmed V and J ends, which lost 3 bases and 6 bases, there was a span of 12 bases. Germline V gene data show CDR1 as KGHSH and CDR2 as LQKENI. There are 13 residues in the CDR3. In nucleotides, the CDR3 is TGTGCCAGCTCACCCGCTAGTGAGGGCGAGCAGTACTTC. Its protein is CASSPASEGEQYF.

The chain uses TRBV28 and TRBJ1-3; 7 bases are a match to TRBD1. There are 15 residues in the CDR3. Trimming cost V 6 bases and J 0 bases; bases outside gene matches: 5. Germline V gene lookup returns CDR1 MDHEN and CDR2 SYDVKM. In nucleotides, the CDR3 is TGTGCCAGCAGGGGGGACAGCCGCTCTGGAAACACCATATATTTT. This sequence encodes CASRGDSRSGNTIYF.